One sample yielded the 23 T cell receptor beta chains listed below, sequenced in a study of control samples from healthy donors and cancer patients. Some clones are missing from TCRdb's copy, which holds only in-frame ones; the method was immunoSEQ multiplex PCR. Among 150,000 or so clones listed, around 92% were seen once. The sample consisted of blood. The source of these receptors is a woman aged 50 to 60 in good health.

The chain carries TRBV6-5 and TRBJ2-1; a possible D gene is TRBD1 (6 bases). Germline loops: CDR1 MNHEY, CDR2 SVGAGI. The CDR3 contains 12 residues. Trimming cost V 9 bases and J 5 bases, with 11 bases left between them. The CDR3 loop is CASRDTNNEQFF. The DNA for the CDR3 is TGTGCCAGTAGGGACACTAACAATGAGCAGTTCTTC.

The chain has TRBV2 and TRBJ1-2; D unclear. This CDR3 is 16 amino acids long. V was cut by 2 bases and J by 2 bases, with 15 bases left in between. Germline V gives CDR1 SNHLY, CDR2 FYNNEI. In DNA form, the CDR3 reads TGTGCCAGCAGTGAACTTGCGGTCACGGGAAACTATGGCTACACCTTC. Its translation is CASSELAVTGNYGYTF.

This chain connects TRBV29-1 to TRBJ1-2, with 7 positions matching TRBD1. Germline lookup yields CDR1 SQVTM and CDR2 ANQGSEA. This CDR3 region has 11 residues. V trimming: 6 bases; J trimming: 6 bases; junction bases outside the gene matches: 4. CDR3: CSVQQGNGYTF. CDR3 in DNA: TGCAGCGTCCAACAGGGGAATGGCTACACCTTC. Variable domain in full (rest from reference TRBV29-1 and TRBJ1-2): SAVISQKPSRDICQRGTSLTIQCQVDSQVTMMFWYRQQPGQSLTLIATANQGSEATYESGFVIDKFPISRPNLTFSTLTVSNMSPEDSSIYLCSVQQGNGYTFGSGTRLTVV.

This clone is a singleton in its sample. The V call is TRBV7-9, the J call TRBJ1-6, with D perhaps matching TRBD1 (5 bases). Trimming left V 4 bases short and J 10 bases short, with 17 bases between. This CDR3 has 15 residues. Germline CDR1 is SEHNR and CDR2 is FQNEAQ (reference sequence). This CDR3 is CASSSVGEYGSPLHF. CDR3 coding DNA: TGTGCCAGCAGCTCGGTAGGGGAATATGGATCACCCCTCCACTTT.

This clone was picked up a small number of times. This chain joins TRBV2 and TRBJ1-2, with unresolved D. The CDR3 runs 12 residues. The ends were cut back, 3 bases at V and 8 bases at J, with 10 bases in the middle. Germline CDR1 reads SNHLY; CDR2 reads FYNNEI. CDR3 residues: CASSDLARGYTF. The CDR3 nucleotides are TGTGCCAGCAGTGATTTGGCGCGGGGCTACACCTTC.

This clone was recorded only once. The genes are TRBV5-6 and TRBJ2-3; 9 bases fit TRBD2. The CDR3 is 16 residues long. V shed 7 bases, J shed 5 bases, and the junction held 14 bases outside the gene matches. Per the germline V gene, CDR1 is SGHDT and CDR2 is YYEEEE. The CDR3 reads CASSPAGGTHGDTQYF. In nucleotides, the CDR3 is TGTGCCAGCTCCCCAGCGGGGGGCACTCATGGAGATACGCAGTATTTT.

The chain is built from TRBV5-1 and TRBJ1-2, with D perhaps matching TRBD1 (5 bases). Trimming cost V 4 bases and J 5 bases, with 15 bases left between them. The CDR3 has 14 amino acids. Germline V gene data show CDR1 as SGHRS and CDR2 as YFSETQ. The CDR3 loop reads CASSPGLAAYGYTF. The CDR3 bases are TGCGCCAGCAGCCCGGGACTGGCGGCGTATGGCTACACCTTC.

The rearrangement links TRBV19 to TRBJ1-5, with D perhaps TRBD1 (5 bases). There are 15 residues in the CDR3. Germline V gene sequence: CDR1 LNHDA, CDR2 SQIVND (reference sequence). With 7 bases removed from V and 0 bases from J, the gap between germline ends came to 13 bases. CDR3 nucleotides: TGTGCCAGTACCCTACCGGGGGTTAGCAATCAGCCCCAGCATTTT. Residues: CASTLPGVSNQPQHF.

The rearrangement uses TRBV5-6 and TRBJ2-1; D is uncertain. CDR1 is SGHDT and CDR2 is YYEEEE in the germline V gene. With 3 bases removed from V and 6 bases from J, the gap between germline ends came to 19 bases. The CDR3 extends over 16 amino acids. CDR3 loop: CASSYGVGSGINEQFF. The CDR3 nucleotides are TGTGCCAGCAGCTATGGGGTGGGTAGTGGTATCAATGAGCAGTTCTTC.

The V and J genes are TRBV6-1 and TRBJ1-2; 8 bases agree with TRBD1. V shed 0 bases and J 4 bases; nucleotides not matched to a gene: 7. The CDR3 sequence is 16 residues long. Germline V gene sequence: CDR1 MNHNS, CDR2 SASEGT. CDR3 bases: TGTGCCAGCAGTGAAGCGCTTCGCGGGACAGGCTATGGCTACACCTTC. This sequence encodes CASSEALRGTGYGYTF.

This chain links TRBV10-1 with TRBJ1-2; 7 bases map to TRBD1. The germline CDR1 and CDR2 sequences are WNHNN and SYGVQD (reference sequence). V was pared by 7 bases and J by 1 base, with 12 bases of the junction left unmatched. This CDR3 spans 16 amino acids. CDR3 region: CASIRRPTGLNYGYTF. CDR3 sequence (DNA): TGCGCCAGCATCAGAAGACCGACAGGGCTTAACTATGGCTACACCTTC.

The chain links TRBV27 to TRBJ1-1; D remains unclear. V shed 2 bases and J shed 1 base, with 8 bases lying between them. Germline V lookup: CDR1 MNHEY, CDR2 SMNVEV (reference sequence). The CDR3 length is 14 residues. Here the CDR3 DNA reads TGTGCCAGCAGTTTACAGTGGGCGAACACTGAAGCTTTCTTT. Protein sequence: CASSLQWANTEAFF.

This chain joins TRBV20-1 and TRBJ2-1, with D uncertain. Germline CDR1 is DFQATT and CDR2 is SNEGSKA (reference sequence). This CDR3 spans 11 amino acids. V lost 8 bases and J lost 8, with 13 bases in between. CDR3 nucleotides: TGCAGTCCTTATAAAGACGATGAGCAGTTCTTC. Its translation: CSPYKDDEQFF.

The chain links TRBV6-5 to TRBJ1-5; D uncertain. This CDR3 region has 15 residues. Germline V gene sequence: CDR1 MNHEY, CDR2 SVGAGI. V was clipped by 6 bases and J by 2 bases, with 14 bases between them. The CDR3 sequence is CASSPRPMGNQPQHF. In DNA form, the CDR3 reads TGTGCCAGCAGCCCGAGGCCGATGGGCAATCAGCCCCAGCATTTT.

The gene calls are TRBV5-1 and TRBJ2-7, with D perhaps matching TRBD2 (5 bases). This CDR3 has 14 amino acids. From germline, CDR1 is SGHRS and CDR2 YFSETQ. V lost 7 bases and J 6 bases, leaving 20 bases between the germline ends. CDR3: CASEGLYDRCEQYF. The CDR3 DNA reads TGCGCCAGCGAGGGTCTTTATGATCGCTGCGAGCAGTACTTC.

The chain couples TRBV12-2 to TRBJ2-7; the table's D call, TRBD2, was not checked against the DNA. TRBV12-2 is given as a pseudogene. This CDR3 has 14 residues. The CDR3 region is CASRLDAGTYEQYF. In DNA form, the CDR3 reads TGTGCAAGTCGCTTAGATGCGGGAACCTACGAGCAGTACTTC.

The chain uses TRBV5-6 and TRBJ1-1; unclear D gene. V lost 0 bases, J lost 0 bases, and 12 bases lay in between. The germline V gene encodes CDR1 SGHDT and CDR2 YYEEEE. This CDR3 has 16 residues. The CDR3 is CASSLESVRLNTEAFF. For the CDR3, the DNA is TGTGCCAGCAGCTTGGAAAGTGTACGGCTGAACACTGAAGCTTTCTTT.

The CDR3 reads CASRPPTSGTSETQYF. DNA for the CDR3: TGTGCCAGCAGACCACCCACCTCCGGGACTAGCGAGACCCAGTACTTC. The chain links TRBV28 to TRBJ2-5, with 9 bases fitting TRBD2. Germline V gene lookup returns CDR1 MDHEN and CDR2 SYDVKM. Trimming cost V 6 bases and J 5 bases; bases outside gene matches: 13. The length of the CDR3 is 16 residues. The variable domain in full, completed from reference TRBV28 and TRBJ2-5, reads DVKVTQSSRYLVKRTGEKVFLECVQDMDHENMFWYRQDPGLGLRLIYFSYDVKMKEKGDIPEGYSVSREKKERFSLILESASTNQTSMYLCASRPPTSGTSETQYFGPGTRLLVL.

V usage is TRBV11-2 and J usage is TRBJ2-3, with D perhaps matching TRBD1 or TRBD2 (6 bases each). Germline assignment: CDR1 SGHAT and CDR2 FQNNGV. The germline V and J ends were trimmed by 5 bases and 3 bases, with 18 bases remaining between them. The CDR3 is made up of 16 amino acids. The CDR3 DNA reads TGTGCCAGCAGCGATAGGGTCGGGGGCCGGACAGATACGCAGTATTTT. This encodes CASSDRVGGRTDTQYF.

The rearrangement links TRBV18 to TRBJ1-4; TRBD1 agrees at 7 bases. The CDR3 extends over 15 amino acids. Germline CDR1 is KGHSH and CDR2 is LQKENI. Germline trimming cut 0 bases from V and 4 bases from J; bases unmatched to any gene: 2. The CDR3 is CASSPPGQINEKLFF. The CDR3 nucleotides read TGTGCCAGCTCACCACCGGGACAGATTAATGAAAAACTGTTTTTT.

This chain links TRBV2 with TRBJ2-2, with a possible D match to TRBD1 (6 bases). The germline gives CDR1 SNHLY, CDR2 FYNNEI. The V and J ends lost 3 bases and 4 bases respectively, with 9 bases between them. The CDR3 totals 14 residues. The CDR3 is CASSERGSTGELFF. Written as DNA, the CDR3 is TGTGCCAGCAGTGAGAGGGGGAGCACCGGGGAGCTGTTTTTT.

This clone was seen a single time. The chain carries TRBV10-2 and TRBJ2-7, with D uncertain. V was cut by 4 bases and J by 2 bases, with 9 bases left in between. The CDR3 runs to 13 residues. The germline gives CDR1 WSHSY, CDR2 SAAADI. CDR3 protein: CASSVQETYEQYF. The CDR3, as DNA: TGCGCCAGCAGTGTTCAGGAAACCTACGAGCAGTACTTC.

The chain recombines TRBV6-2 or TRBV6-3 with TRBJ1-5; the D is unclear. Trimming cost V 4 bases and J 0 bases, with 16 bases left between them. This CDR3 comprises 17 residues. The germline V gene has CDR1 MNHEY and CDR2 SVGEGT. The CDR3 coding sequence is TGTGCCAGCAGTTCGATGACGTCAGATTATAGCAATCAGCCCCAGCATTTT. Protein: CASSSMTSDYSNQPQHF.